This entry is about one TCR beta chain. The antigen is unknown. At one boundary the junction diverges from the germline segment, which might be a read error. This entry is derived from a study of tumor-infiltrating lymphocytes in primary liver carcinoma. Across the whole study: Patients included men and women of 30 to 69 years. Whole-study results and caveats: Relative to blood, tumors carried a significantly larger fraction of the repertoire in their top 250 clones (p = 0.039).

Germline CDR1 reads SGHAT; CDR2 reads FQNNGV. This CDR3 contains 14 residues. TCR beta cDNA was reverse-transcribed from roughly 520 ng of total RNA. The reaction used a constant-region primer and ProtoScript II reverse transcriptase. It was through three nested multiplex PCR rounds of slightly modified ARM-PCR that TCR beta libraries arose. Researchers ran the first two PCR rounds for roughly 11 cycles each with TRBV1-TRBV30 forward primers and a C-beta reverse primer. TCRdb reprocessed the multiplex PCR reads via MiXCR and lists one record per CDR3 protein. The sample holds some 200,000 distinct CDR3 sequences, roughly two thirds seen once. Unsorted whole blood supplied the RNA, and germline DNA was extracted too. Prior to the surgical procedure, around 4 milliliters of peripheral blood were collected.

This clonotype originated in a woman aged 55-69 years with primary liver carcinoma and hepatitis B virus infection. The specimen was peripheral blood. The genes are TRBV11-2 and TRBJ2-5, with 8 positions matching TRBD2. This CDR3 is CASSFYQAGEIQCF. The CDR3 coding sequence is TGTGCCAGCAGCTTCTATCAAGCGGGAGAGATCCAGTGCTTC.